This entry concerns a single T cell receptor beta chain. The antigen it binds to is not known. Nothing much larger sits one base from this clone, and base qualities are not available. The record originates from a study of T cell responses to AZD1222 COVID-19 vaccine (dated by TCRdb to the early 2020s). With regard to the full study: AZD1222 recipients whose second dose came at about 4 weeks and those whose second dose came at about 12 weeks were combined into one group, since spike-specific TCR depth and breadth did not differ between the two schedules. TCR sequencing covered fewer than 250 trial participants: 207 given two doses of AZD1222 and 26 given two doses of MenACWY control vaccine. Enrollment into the trials was organized by age into subgroups of 18-55, 56-69 and 70-plus years, and those subgroups contained about 160, 30 and 59 TCR-sequenced participants, respectively.

General study outcomes and caveats: Only 5 to 7 AZD1222 recipients were SARS-CoV-2 seropositive at baseline, limiting conclusions about previously exposed vaccinees. After two AZD1222 doses, spike-specific TCR breadth and depth were significantly higher than at day 0 and than in MenACWY recipients. Vaccine-associated CD4 TCRs spanned the whole spike protein, with dominant responses in regions 160-218 and 743-854. Epitopes outside the regions mutated in the B.1.351 and B.1.1.7 variants were reportedly recognized by nearly half of the unique spike-specific TCRs. In the small 56-69-year group, the increase in depth fell short of significance, most likely because of low power. Because no day 14 peak-response samples were available, the repertoires could be characterized only after the peak T cell response. Participants were mostly white British, with more females than males. The authors suggested clonal diversity may have been underestimated.

V and J lose 3 bases and 6 bases, and a span of 10 bases separates them. From the cysteine through the phenylalanine, the CDR3 covers 14 amino acids. Only the CDR3 region is kept as DNA, spanning 42 bases read in frame from base 1. Per the germline V gene, SGDLS is the CDR1 and YYNGEE is the CDR2. The CDR3 regions of human TCRbeta chains were analyzed by immunosequencing. Per the original workflow: Repertoire TCRs were checked for matches against a reference library of SARS-CoV-2-specific TCRs that had been generated using the MIRA antigen-specificity platform. Breadth meant the fraction of unique TCRs that were SARS-CoV-2-associated, whereas depth meant the fraction of total T cells that were SARS-CoV-2-associated. Using the MIRA data, every spike-specific TCR was mapped to the spike region that the TCR reacted to and assigned to either a CD4 or a CD8 class. Log10-transformed breadth and depth values were compared by one-way ANOVA with Sidak's multiple comparisons tests. Sourced from immuneACCESS, this table was stored by TCRdb with only in-frame sequences that have V and J called. A share of the clones is absent; for the studies checked, an unresolved V gene accounts for under half, and the remainder has no known explanation. The D gene and trimming were derived from the DNA, and the V and J assignments and clone size from that table. The sample table holds 150,000 or so clones, of which around 91% were seen once. In total, the top ten clones hold around 5.2% of the sample.

The time point label for this specimen denotes: baseline before first vaccination. Vaccinee samples were obtained from the UK trials COV001 and COV002, which included a single-blind randomized controlled phase 2/3 trial of AZD1222 (ChAdOx1 nCoV-19) in healthy adults. For TCRbeta chain sequencing, PBMC samples were collected from trial participants at day 0 and at day 28 after the second dose. The clonotype comes from an adult in good health. The chain employs TRBV9 and TRBJ1-6, with the D segment identity uncertain. Source: peripheral blood, taken on day 0 of AZD1222 vaccination. The sequenced DNA is TGTGCCAGCAGCGAATCCTGGAGTAATTCACCCCTCCACTTT. This sequence encodes CASSESWSNSPLHF.